Following are 4 T cell receptor beta chains from one sample sequenced in a study of human thymus T cells (TCRdb year 2020). Library construction relied on the immunoSEQ multiplex PCR assay. Imported from immuneACCESS, the table was reduced by TCRdb to in-frame sequences with V and J called. These copies leave out some clones; in studies compared against another copy, an unresolved V gene accounts for under half, and the cause of the remainder is not known. This sample is represented by 40,000 to 45,000 clones; 94% of them were singletons. The ten largest clones take up approximately 0.13% of the sample. Sequencing was done on a sample of blood. The receptor set was obtained from a boy in the first two years of life with a congenital heart defect but otherwise immunologically healthy.

The chain is built from TRBV5-1 and TRBJ1-2; 8 bases map to TRBD1. The CDR3 is 12 residues long. The V gene end was trimmed by 4 bases and the J gene end by 7 bases; junction bases not matched to a gene: 3. Germline V gives CDR1 SGHRS, CDR2 YFSETQ. The CDR3 DNA reads as TGCGCCAGCAGCCTGGACAGGGCTGGCTACACCTTC. Amino acid sequence: CASSLDRAGYTF. The full variable domain, its missing parts supplied by reference TRBV5-1 and TRBJ1-2, is KAGVTQTPRYLIKTRGQQVTLSCSPISGHRSVSWYQQTPGQGLQFLFEYFSETQRNKGNFPGRFSGRQFSNSRSEMNVSTLELGDSALYLCASSLDRAGYTFGSGTRLTVV.

This clone has only one observation. This chain connects TRBV12-2 to TRBJ1-6; the D call of TRBD1 is as the table states it, not checked on the DNA. TRBV12-2 is deemed a pseudogene. The CDR3 is made up of 14 amino acids. CDR3 in amino acids: CASRLDNYNSPLHF. Written as DNA, the CDR3 is TGTGCAAGTCGCTTAGACAACTATAATTCACCCCTCCACTTT.

The CDR3, as DNA: TGTGCCATCAGGGGACAGGGGAATAGCGGGGGGGCCTACGAGCAGTACTTC. Amino acid sequence: CAIRGQGNSGGAYEQYF. The chain employs TRBV10-3 and TRBJ2-7; a possible D gene is TRBD2 (11 bases). The germline V gene has CDR1 ENHRY and CDR2 SYGVKD. Between the trimmed V and J ends, which lost 6 bases and 2 bases, there was a span of 23 bases. This CDR3 contains 17 residues.

This sequence joins TRBV7-9 and TRBJ1-1; the D gene is possibly TRBD1 (5 bases). CDR3 length equals 13 residues. Trimming removed 5 bases at V and 4 bases at J, with 11 bases between. Germline CDR1 is SEHNR and CDR2 is FQNEAQ (reference sequence). The CDR3 DNA reads as TGTGCCAGCAGCAGAGTCGGGGGCACTGAAGCTTTCTTT. It codes for CASSRVGGTEAFF.